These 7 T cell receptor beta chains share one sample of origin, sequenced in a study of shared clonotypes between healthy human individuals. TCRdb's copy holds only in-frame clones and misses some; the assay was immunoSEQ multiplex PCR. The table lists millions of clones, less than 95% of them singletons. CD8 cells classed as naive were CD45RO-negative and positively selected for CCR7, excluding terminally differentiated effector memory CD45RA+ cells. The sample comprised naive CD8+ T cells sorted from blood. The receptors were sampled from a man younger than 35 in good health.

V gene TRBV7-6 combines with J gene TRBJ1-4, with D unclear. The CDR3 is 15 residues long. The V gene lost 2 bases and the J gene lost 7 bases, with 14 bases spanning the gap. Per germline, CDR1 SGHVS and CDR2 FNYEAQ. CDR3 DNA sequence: TGTGCCAGCAGCTTAACGGGGTCCATCGGTGAAAAACTGTTTTTT. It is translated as CASSLTGSIGEKLFF.

The CDR3 reads CASSQDTTVGEQFF. The CDR3 coding sequence is TGCGCCAGCAGCCAAGATACGACAGTAGGTGAGCAGTTCTTC. The gene calls are TRBV4-1 and TRBJ2-1, with D maybe TRBD1 (5 bases). The CDR3 extends over 14 amino acids. Trimming removed 0 bases at V and 9 bases at J, with 12 bases between. The V gene's germline CDR1 is MGHRA and CDR2 YSYEKL.

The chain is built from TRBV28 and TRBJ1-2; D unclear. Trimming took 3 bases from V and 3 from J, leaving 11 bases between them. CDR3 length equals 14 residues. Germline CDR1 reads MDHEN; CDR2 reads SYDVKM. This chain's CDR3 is CASSFNSLDYGYTF. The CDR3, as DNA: TGTGCCAGCAGTTTCAACAGTCTGGACTATGGCTACACCTTC.

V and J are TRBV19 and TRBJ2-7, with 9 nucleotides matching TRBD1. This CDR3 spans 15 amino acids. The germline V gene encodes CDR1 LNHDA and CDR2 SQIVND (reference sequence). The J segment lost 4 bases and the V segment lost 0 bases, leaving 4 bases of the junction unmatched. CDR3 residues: CASSIDAQGAYEQYF. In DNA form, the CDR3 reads TGTGCCAGTAGTATAGACGCACAGGGGGCGTACGAGCAGTACTTC.

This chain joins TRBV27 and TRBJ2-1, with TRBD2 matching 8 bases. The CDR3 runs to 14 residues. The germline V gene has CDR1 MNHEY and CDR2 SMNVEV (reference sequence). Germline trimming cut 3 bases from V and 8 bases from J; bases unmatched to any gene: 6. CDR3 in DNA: TGTGCCAGCAGTTTGTTACTAGCGGACGATGAGCAGTTCTTC. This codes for CASSLLLADDEQFF.

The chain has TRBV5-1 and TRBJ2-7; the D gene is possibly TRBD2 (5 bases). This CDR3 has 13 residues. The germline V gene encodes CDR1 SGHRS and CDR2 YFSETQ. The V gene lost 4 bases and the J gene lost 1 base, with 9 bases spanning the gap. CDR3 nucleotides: TGCGCCAGCAGCGGAGGTTCTTCCTACGAGCAGTACTTC. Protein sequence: CASSGGSSYEQYF.

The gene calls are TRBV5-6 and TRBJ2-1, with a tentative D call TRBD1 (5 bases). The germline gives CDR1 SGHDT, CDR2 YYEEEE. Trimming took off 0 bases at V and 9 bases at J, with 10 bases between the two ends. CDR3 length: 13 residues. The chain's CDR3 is CASSLGRVVEQFF. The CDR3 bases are TGTGCCAGCAGCTTGGGCAGGGTGGTTGAGCAGTTCTTC. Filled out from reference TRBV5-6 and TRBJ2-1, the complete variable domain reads DAGVTQSPTHLIKTRGQQVTLRCSPKSGHDTVSWYQQALGQGPQFIFQYYEEEERQRGNFPDRFSGHQFPNYSSELNVNALLLGDSALYLCASSLGRVVEQFFGPGTRLTVL.